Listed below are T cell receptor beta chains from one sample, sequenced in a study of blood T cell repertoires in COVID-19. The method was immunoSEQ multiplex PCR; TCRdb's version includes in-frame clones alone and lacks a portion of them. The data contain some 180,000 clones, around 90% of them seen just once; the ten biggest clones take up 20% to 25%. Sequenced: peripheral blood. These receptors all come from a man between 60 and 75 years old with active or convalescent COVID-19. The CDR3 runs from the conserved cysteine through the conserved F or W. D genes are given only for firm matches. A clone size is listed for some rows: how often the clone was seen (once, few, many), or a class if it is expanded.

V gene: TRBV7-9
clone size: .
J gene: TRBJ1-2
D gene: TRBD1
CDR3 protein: CASSPSGTGVYGYTF
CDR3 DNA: TGTGCCAGCAGCCCCTCCGGGACAGGGGTCTATGGCTACACCTTC

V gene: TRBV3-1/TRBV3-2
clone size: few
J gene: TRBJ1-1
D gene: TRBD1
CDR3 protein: CASSQVRTGGRNTEAFF
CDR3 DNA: TGTGCCAGCAGCCAAGTTAGGACAGGAGGGAGGAACACTGAAGCTTTCTTT

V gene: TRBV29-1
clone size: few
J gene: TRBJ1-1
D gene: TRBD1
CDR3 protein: CSVEDTGGGRDTEAFF
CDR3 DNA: TGCAGCGTTGAAGATACAGGGGGTGGGAGAGACACTGAAGCTTTCTTT

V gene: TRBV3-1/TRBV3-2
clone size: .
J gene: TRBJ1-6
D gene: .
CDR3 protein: CASSQGGGNSPLHF
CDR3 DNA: TGTGCCAGCAGCCAGGGGGGTGGGAATTCACCCCTCCACTTT

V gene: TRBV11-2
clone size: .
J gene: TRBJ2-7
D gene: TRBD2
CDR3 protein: CASSITTSGGRSSYEQYF
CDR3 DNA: TGTGCCAGCAGCATCACGACTAGCGGGGGGCGCAGCTCCTACGAGCAGTACTTC

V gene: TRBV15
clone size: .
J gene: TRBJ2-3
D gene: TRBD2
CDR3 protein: CATSRDTAGGRTDTQYF
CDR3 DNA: TGTGCCACCAGCAGAGATACCGCGGGGGGACGCACAGATACGCAGTATTTT

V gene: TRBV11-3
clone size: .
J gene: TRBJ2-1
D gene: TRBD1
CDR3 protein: CASSSGQGTYNEQFF
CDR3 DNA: TGTGCCAGCAGCTCTGGACAGGGAACCTACAATGAGCAGTTCTTC

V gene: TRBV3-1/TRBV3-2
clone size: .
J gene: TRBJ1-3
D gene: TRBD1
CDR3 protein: CASSQEQGGNTIYF
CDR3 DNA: TGTGCCAGCAGCCAAGAACAGGGGGGAAACACCATATATTTT

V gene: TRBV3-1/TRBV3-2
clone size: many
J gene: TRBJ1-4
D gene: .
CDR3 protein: CAAPPVEGGEKLFF
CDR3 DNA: TGTGCCGCTCCCCCCGTGGAGGGGGGGGAAAAACTGTTTTTT

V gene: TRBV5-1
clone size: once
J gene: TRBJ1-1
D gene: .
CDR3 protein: CASSSAGGTEAFF
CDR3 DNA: TGCGCCAGCAGCTCCGCCGGAGGGACTGAAGCTTTCTTT

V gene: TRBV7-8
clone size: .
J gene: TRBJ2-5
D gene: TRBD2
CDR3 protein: CASSLAPSGGQETQYF
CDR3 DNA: TGTGCCAGCAGCTTAGCGCCCAGCGGGGGGCAAGAGACCCAGTACTTC

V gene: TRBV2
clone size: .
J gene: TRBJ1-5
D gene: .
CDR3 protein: CASGGSNGHQPQHF
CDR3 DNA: TGTGCCAGCGGAGGATCAAACGGGCATCAGCCCCAGCATTTT

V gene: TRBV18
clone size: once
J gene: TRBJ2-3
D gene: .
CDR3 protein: CASSPQGGGRTDTQYF
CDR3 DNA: TGTGCCAGCTCACCCCAAGGGGGGGGGCGCACAGATACGCAGTATTTT

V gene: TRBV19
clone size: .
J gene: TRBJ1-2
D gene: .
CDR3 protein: CASSFRANYGYTF
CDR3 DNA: TGTGCCAGTAGTTTTAGAGCTAACTATGGCTACACCTTC

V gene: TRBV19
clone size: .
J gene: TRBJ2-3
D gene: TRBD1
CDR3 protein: CASTRGWGTDTQYF
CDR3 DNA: TGTGCCAGTACCAGGGGGTGGGGCACAGATACGCAGTATTTT

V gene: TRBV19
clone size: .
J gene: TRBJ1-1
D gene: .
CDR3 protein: CASSTRPGDTEAFF
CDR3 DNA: TGTGCCAGTAGTACAAGACCCGGGGACACTGAAGCTTTCTTT

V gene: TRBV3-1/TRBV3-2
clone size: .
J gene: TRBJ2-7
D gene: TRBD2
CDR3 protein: CASSHGLAGGPYEQYF
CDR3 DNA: TGTGCCAGCAGCCACGGACTAGCGGGGGGGCCATACGAGCAGTACTTC

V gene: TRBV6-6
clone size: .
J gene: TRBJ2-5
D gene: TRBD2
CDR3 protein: CASRPGLAGGQETQYF
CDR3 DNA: TGTGCCAGCAGACCGGGACTAGCGGGGGGCCAAGAGACCCAGTACTTC

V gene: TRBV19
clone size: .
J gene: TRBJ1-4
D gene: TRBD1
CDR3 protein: CASSSDRPVNNEKLFF
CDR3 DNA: TGTGCCAGTAGTTCGGACAGGCCGGTGAATAATGAAAAACTGTTTTTT

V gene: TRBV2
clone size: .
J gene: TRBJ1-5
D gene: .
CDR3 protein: CASSEARVDQPQHF
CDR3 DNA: TGTGCCAGCAGTGAAGCCCGCGTCGATCAGCCCCAGCATTTT

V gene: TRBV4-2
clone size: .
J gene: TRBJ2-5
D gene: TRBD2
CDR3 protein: CASSLFDSGEETQYF
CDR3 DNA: TGTGCCAGCAGCCTATTCGATAGCGGGGAAGAGACCCAGTACTTC

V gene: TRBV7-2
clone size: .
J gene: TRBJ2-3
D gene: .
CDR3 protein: CASSLVGAHTDTQYF
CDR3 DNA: TGTGCCAGCAGCTTAGTAGGGGCCCACACAGATACGCAGTATTTT

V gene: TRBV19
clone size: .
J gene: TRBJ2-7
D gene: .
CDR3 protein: CASSIRRDRTYEQYF
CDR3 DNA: TGTGCCAGTAGTATAAGGAGGGACCGAACCTACGAGCAGTACTTC

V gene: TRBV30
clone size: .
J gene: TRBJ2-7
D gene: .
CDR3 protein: CAWSVHSGRNEQYF
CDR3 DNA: TGTGCCTGGAGTGTACATAGCGGAAGGAACGAGCAGTACTTC

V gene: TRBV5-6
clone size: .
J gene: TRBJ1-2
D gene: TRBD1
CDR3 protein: CASSSTLEQGGNYGYTF
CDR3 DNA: TGTGCCAGCAGCTCCACTTTGGAACAGGGGGGCAACTATGGCTACACCTTC

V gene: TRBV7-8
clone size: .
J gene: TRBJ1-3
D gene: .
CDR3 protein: CASSPQGRHSGNTIYF
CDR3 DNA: TGTGCCAGCAGCCCACAGGGCCGCCACTCTGGAAACACCATATATTTT

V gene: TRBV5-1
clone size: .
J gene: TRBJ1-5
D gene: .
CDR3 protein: CASSLTGGQPQHF
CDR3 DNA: TGCGCCAGCAGCTTAACAGGCGGTCAGCCCCAGCATTTT

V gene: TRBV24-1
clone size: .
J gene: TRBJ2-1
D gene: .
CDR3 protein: CATSPEGTFSYNEQFF
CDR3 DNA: TGTGCCACCAGCCCAGAGGGTACCTTCTCCTACAATGAGCAGTTCTTC

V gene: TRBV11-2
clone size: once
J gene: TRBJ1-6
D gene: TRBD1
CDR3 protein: CASSPTTGGDNSPLHF
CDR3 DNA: TGTGCCAGCAGCCCGACGACAGGGGGAGATAATTCACCCCTCCACTTT

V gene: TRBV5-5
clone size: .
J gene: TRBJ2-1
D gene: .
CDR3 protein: CASSPSEGYNEQFF
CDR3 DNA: TGTGCCAGCAGCCCTTCGGAGGGGTACAATGAGCAGTTCTTC

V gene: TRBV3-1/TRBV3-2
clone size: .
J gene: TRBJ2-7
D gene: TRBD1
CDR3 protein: CASSQERGTGVYF
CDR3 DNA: TGTGCCAGCAGCCAAGAAAGGGGGACAGGGGTGTACTTC

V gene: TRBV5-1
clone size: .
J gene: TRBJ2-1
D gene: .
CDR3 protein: CASSLGLNNEQFF
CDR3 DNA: TGCGCCAGCAGCTTAGGACTGAACAATGAGCAGTTCTTC

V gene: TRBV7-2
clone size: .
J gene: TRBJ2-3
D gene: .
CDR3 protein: CASSLTLTGGTDTQYF
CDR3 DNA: TGTGCCAGCAGCTTAACCCTAACGGGGGGCACAGATACGCAGTATTTT

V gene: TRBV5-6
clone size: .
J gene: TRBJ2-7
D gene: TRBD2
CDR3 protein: CASSVGLAGNLFYEQYF
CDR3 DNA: TGTGCCAGCAGCGTCGGACTAGCGGGGAACCTTTTCTACGAGCAGTACTTC

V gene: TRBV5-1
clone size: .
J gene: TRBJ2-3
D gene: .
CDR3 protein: CASSFGGLYSTDTQYF
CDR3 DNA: TGCGCCAGCAGCTTCGGGGGGCTGTATAGCACAGATACGCAGTATTTT

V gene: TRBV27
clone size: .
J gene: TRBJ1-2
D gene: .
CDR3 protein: CASSATVSYGYTF
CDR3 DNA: TGTGCCAGCAGTGCGACAGTTTCTTATGGCTACACCTTC

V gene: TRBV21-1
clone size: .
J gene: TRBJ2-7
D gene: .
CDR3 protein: CASTLGLPIGYEQYF
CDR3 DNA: TGTGCCAGCACCCTAGGACTACCGATTGGATACGAGCAGTACTTC

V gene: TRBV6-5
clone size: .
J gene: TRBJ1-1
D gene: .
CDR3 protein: CASSYTQNTEAFF
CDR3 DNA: TGTGCCAGCAGTTACACTCAGAACACTGAAGCTTTCTTT

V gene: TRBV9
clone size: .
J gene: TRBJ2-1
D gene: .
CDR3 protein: CASSPFGGISDEQFF
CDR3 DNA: TGTGCCAGCAGTCCCTTTGGAGGGATCTCCGATGAGCAGTTCTTC

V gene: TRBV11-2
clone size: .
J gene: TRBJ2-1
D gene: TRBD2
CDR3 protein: CASSLVASGVTYNEQFF
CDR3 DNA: TGTGCCAGCAGCTTAGTAGCCAGCGGGGTCACCTACAATGAGCAGTTCTTC

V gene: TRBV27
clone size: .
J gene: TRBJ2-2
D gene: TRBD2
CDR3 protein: CASSSGLAGTGELFF
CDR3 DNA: TGTGCCAGCAGTTCAGGACTAGCGGGTACCGGGGAGCTGTTTTTT

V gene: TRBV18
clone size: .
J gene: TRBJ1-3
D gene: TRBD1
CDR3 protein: CASSPRDSYSGNTIYF
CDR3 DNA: TGTGCCAGCTCACCGCGGGACAGCTACTCTGGAAACACCATATATTTT

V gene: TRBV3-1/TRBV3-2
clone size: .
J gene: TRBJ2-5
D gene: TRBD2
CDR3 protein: CASSPQEGRGGQETQYF
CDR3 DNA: TGTGCCAGCAGCCCCCAGGAGGGGCGGGGGGGCCAGGAGACCCAGTACTTC

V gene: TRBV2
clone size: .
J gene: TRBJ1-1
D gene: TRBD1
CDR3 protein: CASGDRVNTEAFF
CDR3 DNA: TGTGCCAGCGGAGACAGGGTGAACACTGAAGCTTTCTTT

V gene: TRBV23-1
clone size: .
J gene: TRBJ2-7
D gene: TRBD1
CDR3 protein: CASTHLTGQGSHEQYF
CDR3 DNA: TGCGCCAGCACACACCTTACGGGACAGGGGTCCCACGAGCAGTACTTC

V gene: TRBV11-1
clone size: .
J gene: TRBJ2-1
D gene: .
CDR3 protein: CASSKDRDNEQFF
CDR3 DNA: TGTGCCAGCAGTAAAGACAGAGACAATGAGCAGTTCTTC

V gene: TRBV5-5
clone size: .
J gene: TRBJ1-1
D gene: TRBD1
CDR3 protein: CASSLEGTGVEAFF
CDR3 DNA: TGTGCCAGCAGCTTGGAGGGGACAGGCGTTGAAGCTTTCTTT

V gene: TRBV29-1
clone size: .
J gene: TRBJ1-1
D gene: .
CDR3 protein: CSVGVGGNTEAFF
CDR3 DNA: TGCAGCGTGGGGGTAGGGGGGAACACTGAAGCTTTCTTT

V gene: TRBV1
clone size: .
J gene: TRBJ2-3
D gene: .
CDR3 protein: CTSSQRGGTGGPDTQYF
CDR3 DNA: TGCACCAGCAGCCAACGGGGAGGGACAGGGGGTCCAGATACGCAGTATTTT

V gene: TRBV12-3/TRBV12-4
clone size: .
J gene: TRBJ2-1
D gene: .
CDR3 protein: CASSLQGRNEQFF
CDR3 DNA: TGTGCCAGCAGTTTACAGGGAAGGAATGAGCAGTTCTTC

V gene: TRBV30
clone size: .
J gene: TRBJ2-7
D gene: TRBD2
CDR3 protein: CAWSGRGGGYEQYF
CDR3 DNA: TGTGCCTGGAGTGGACGGGGGGGTGGTTACGAGCAGTACTTC

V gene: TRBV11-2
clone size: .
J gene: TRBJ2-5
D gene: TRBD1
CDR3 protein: CASSLGDRGTAETQYF
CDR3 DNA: TGTGCCAGCAGCTTAGGGGACAGGGGCACGGCAGAGACCCAGTACTTC

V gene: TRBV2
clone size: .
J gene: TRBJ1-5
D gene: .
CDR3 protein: CASSRGQGRQPQHF
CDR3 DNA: TGTGCCAGCTCGCGGGGCCAGGGTCGGCAGCCCCAGCATTTT

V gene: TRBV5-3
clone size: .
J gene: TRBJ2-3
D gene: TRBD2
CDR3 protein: CARRPPRGGAGDTQYF
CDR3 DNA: TGTGCCAGAAGACCCCCTCGCGGGGGGGCCGGAGATACGCAGTATTTT

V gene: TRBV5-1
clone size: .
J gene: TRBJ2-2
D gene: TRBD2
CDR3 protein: CASSYRGGTGELFF
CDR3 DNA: TGCGCCAGCAGCTACCGGGGGGGTACCGGGGAGCTGTTTTTT